This T cell receptor beta chain was documented in a study of CD8 T cells in Susac syndrome. Germline V gives CDR1 SGHTA, CDR2 FQGNSA. The CDR3 length is 17 residues. V was shortened by 1 base and J by 4 bases, with 19 bases between the two germline ends. Random hexamers served to reverse transcribe roughly 0.5 to 1 ug RNA. Across 54 Vbeta and 13 Jbeta, immunoSEQ multiplex PCR amplified TCR beta CDR3. TCRdb analysed the immunoSEQ multiplex PCR reads with MiXCR anew, one entry per CDR3 protein. The table lists more than 200,000 distinct CDR3 sequences, approximately 90% of them singletons, with approximately 0.13% in the top ten.

Source material: CD8+ T cells from PBMCs. The V call is TRBV7-2, the J call TRBJ1-2; D might be TRBD1 (5 bases). This receptor was taken from a human donor with multiple sclerosis. The CDR3: CASSLDPLTADLYGYTF. The DNA of the CDR3 is TGTGCCAGCAGCTTAGATCCACTGACAGCCGATCTCTATGGCTACACCTTC.